This T cell receptor (beta chain) was sequenced for a study of PD-1 blockade in classical Hodgkin lymphoma. Study results and caveats: Patients who responded completely had about the same baseline diversity as newly diagnosed patients.

Each of the patients experienced relapse following autologous stem cell transplantation, and their brentuximab vedotin exposure differed. Between the trimmed V and J ends, which lost 0 bases and 2 bases, there was a span of 7 bases. From germline, CDR1 is GTSNPN and CDR2 SVGIG (reference sequence). This CDR3 comprises 14 residues. Some clones are missing from TCRdb's copy, which holds only in-frame ones; the method was immunoSEQ multiplex PCR. The sample has about 18,000 clones, roughly 77% seen once. In its sample, this clone ranks as medium-sized. Its antigen is not known. This chain uses TRBV30 with TRBJ1-4; D gene ambiguous. The sequencing here drew on peripheral blood mononuclear cells (PBMCs), taken before the second cycle of nivolumab. The clonotype was recovered from a human donor with classical Hodgkin lymphoma. CDR3: CAWSVWQTNEKLFF. The CDR3 DNA follows: TGTGCCTGGAGTGTTTGGCAGACTAATGAAAAACTGTTTTTT.